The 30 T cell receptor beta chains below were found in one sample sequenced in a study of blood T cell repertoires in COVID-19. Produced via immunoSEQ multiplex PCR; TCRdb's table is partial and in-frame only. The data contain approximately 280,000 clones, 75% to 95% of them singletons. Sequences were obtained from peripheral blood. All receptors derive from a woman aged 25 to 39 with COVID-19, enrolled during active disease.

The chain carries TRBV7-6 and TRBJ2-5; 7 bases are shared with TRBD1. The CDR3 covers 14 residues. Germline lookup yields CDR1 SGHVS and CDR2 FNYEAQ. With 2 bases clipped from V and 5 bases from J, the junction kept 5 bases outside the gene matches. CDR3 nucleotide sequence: TGTGCCAGCAGCTTACACAGGGGAATGGAGACCCAGTACTTC. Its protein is CASSLHRGMETQYF.

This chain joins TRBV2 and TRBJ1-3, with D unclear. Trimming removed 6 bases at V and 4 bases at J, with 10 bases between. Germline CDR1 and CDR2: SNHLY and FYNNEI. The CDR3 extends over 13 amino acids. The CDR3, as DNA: TGTGCCAGCAGCGGGGAGGGCGGAAACACCATATATTTT. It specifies CASSGEGGNTIYF.

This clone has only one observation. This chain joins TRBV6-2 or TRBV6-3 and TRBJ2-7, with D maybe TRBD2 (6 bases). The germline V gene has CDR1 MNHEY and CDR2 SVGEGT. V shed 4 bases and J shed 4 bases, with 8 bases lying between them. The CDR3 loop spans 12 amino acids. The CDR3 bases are TGTGCCAGCAGTTGGGGGGTTTACGAGCAGTACTTC. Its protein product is CASSWGVYEQYF.

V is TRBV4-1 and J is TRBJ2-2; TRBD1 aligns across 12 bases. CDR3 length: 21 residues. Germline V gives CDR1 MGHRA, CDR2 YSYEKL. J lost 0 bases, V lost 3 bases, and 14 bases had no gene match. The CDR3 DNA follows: TGCGCCAGCAGCCATGGCCGGGACAGGGGGCTCGAAGTGGCGAACACCGGGGAGCTGTTTTTT. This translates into CASSHGRDRGLEVANTGELFF.

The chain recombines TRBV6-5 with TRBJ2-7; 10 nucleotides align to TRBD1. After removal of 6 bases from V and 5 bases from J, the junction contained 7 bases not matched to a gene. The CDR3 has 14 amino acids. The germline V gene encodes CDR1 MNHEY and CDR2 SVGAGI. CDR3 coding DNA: TGTGCCAGCAGCCCGGGACAGGGGATAAACGAGCAGTACTTC. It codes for CASSPGQGINEQYF.

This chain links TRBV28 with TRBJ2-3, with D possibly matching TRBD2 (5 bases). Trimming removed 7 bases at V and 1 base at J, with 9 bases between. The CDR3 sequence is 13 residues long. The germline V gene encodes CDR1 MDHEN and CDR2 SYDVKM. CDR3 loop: CASKEGGTDTQYF. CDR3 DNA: TGTGCCAGCAAAGAGGGAGGCACAGATACGCAGTATTTT.

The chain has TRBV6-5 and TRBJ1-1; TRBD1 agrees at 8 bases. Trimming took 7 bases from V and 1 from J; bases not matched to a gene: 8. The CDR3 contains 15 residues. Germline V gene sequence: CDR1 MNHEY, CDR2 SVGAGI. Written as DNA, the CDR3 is TGTGCCAGCACCTTATCAACAGGGGGGAACACTGAAGCTTTCTTT. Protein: CASTLSTGGNTEAFF.

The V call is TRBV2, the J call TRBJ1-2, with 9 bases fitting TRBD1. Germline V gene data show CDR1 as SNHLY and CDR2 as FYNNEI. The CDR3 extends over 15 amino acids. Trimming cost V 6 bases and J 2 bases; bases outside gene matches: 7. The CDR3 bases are TGTGCCAGCAGCCCCCCAGGGACAGGGAACTATGGCTACACCTTC. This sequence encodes CASSPPGTGNYGYTF.

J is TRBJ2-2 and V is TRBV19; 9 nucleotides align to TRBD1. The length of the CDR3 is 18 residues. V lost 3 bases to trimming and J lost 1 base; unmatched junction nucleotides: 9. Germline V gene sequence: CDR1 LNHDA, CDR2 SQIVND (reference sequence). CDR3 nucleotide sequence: TGTGCCAGTAGTATGCTCCCGGGACAGGGTTTGAACACCGGGGAGCTGTTTTTT. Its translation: CASSMLPGQGLNTGELFF.

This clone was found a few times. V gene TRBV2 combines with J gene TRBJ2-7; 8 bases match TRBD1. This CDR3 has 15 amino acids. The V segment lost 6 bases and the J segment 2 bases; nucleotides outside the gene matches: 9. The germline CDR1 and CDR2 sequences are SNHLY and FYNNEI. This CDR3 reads CASRVDRGTTYEQYF. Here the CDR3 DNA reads TGTGCCAGCAGGGTTGACAGGGGCACAACCTACGAGCAGTACTTC. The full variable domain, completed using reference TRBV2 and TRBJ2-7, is EPEVTQTPSHQVTQMGQEVILRCVPISNHLYFYWYRQILGQKVEFLVSFYNNEISEKSEIFDDQFSVERPDGSNFTLKIRSTKLEDSAMYFCASRVDRGTTYEQYFGPGTRLTVT.

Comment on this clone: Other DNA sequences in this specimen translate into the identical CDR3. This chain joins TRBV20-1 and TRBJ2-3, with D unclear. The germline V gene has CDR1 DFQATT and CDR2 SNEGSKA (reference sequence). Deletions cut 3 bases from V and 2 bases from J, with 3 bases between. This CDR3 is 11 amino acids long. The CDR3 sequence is CSASHTDTQYF. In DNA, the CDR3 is TGCAGTGCTAGCCACACAGATACGCAGTATTTT.

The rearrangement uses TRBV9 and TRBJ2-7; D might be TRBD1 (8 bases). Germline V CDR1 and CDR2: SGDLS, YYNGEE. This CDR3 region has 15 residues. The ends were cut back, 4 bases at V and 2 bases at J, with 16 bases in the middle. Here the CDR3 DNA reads TGTGCCAGCAGCCCACAGGGGGGGTCTCCCTACGAGCAGTACTTC. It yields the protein CASSPQGGSPYEQYF.

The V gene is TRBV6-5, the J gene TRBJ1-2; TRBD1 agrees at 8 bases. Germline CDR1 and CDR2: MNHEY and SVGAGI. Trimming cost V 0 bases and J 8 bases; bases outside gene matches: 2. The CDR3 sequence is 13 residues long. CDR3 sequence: CASSYSTGAGYTF. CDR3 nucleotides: TGTGCCAGCAGTTACTCGACAGGGGCCGGCTACACCTTC.

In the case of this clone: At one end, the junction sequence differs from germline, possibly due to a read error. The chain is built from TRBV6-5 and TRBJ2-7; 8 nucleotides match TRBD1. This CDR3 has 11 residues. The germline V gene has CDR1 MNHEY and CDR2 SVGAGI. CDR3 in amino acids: CASGRRDRQEF. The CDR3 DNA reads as TGTGCCAGCGGTAGGAGGGACAGGCAAGAATTC.

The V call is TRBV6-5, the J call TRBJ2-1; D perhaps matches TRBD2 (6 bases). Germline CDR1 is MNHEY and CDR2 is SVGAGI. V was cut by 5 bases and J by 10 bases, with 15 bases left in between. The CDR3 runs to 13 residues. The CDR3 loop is CASSRTGVGEQFF. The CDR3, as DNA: TGTGCCAGCAGTCGAACGGGAGTTGGAGAGCAGTTCTTC.

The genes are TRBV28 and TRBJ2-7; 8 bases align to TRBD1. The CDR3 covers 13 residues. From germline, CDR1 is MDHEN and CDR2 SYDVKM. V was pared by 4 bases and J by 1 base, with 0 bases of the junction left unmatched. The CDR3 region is CASSWDRSYEQYF. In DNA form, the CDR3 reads TGTGCCAGCAGTTGGGACAGGTCCTACGAGCAGTACTTC.

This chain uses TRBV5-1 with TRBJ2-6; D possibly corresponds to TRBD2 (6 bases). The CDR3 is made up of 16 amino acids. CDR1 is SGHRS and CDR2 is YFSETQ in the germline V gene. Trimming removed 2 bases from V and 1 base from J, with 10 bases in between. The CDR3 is CASSFAGGSGANVLTF. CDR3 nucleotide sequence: TGCGCCAGCAGCTTTGCCGGGGGATCTGGGGCCAACGTCCTGACTTTC.

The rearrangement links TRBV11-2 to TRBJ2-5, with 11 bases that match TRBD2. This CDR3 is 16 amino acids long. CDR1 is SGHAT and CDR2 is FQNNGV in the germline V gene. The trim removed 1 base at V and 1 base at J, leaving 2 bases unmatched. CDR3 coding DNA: TGTGCCAGCAGCTTAGTAGCGGGAGGGGCCCAAGAGACCCAGTACTTC. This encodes CASSLVAGGAQETQYF.

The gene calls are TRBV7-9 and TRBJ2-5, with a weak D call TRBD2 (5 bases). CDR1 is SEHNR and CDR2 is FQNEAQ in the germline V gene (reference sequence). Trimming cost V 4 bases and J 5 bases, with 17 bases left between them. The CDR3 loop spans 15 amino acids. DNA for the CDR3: TGTGCCAGCAGCTCATACTTAACTAGTGTGGAGACCCAGTACTTC. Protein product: CASSSYLTSVETQYF. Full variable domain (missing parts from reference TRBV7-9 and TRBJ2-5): DTGVSQNPRHKITKRGQNVTFRCDPISEHNRLYWYRQTLGQGPEFLTYFQNEAQLEKSRLLSDRFSAERPKGSFSTLEIQRTEQGDSAMYLCASSSYLTSVETQYFGPGTRLLVL.

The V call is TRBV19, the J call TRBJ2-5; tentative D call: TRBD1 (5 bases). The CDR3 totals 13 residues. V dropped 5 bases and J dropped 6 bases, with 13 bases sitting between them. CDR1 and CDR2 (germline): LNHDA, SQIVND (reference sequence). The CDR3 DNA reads TGTGCCAGTAGTTCCCAGGGTAGGAAGACCCAGTACTTC. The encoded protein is CASSSQGRKTQYF.

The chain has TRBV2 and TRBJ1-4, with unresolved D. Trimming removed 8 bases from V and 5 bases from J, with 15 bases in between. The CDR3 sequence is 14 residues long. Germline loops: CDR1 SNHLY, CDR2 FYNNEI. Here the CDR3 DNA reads TGTGCCAGCTGCCGCGGGGATGCCAATGAAAAACTGTTTTTT. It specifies CASCRGDANEKLFF.

Written as DNA, the CDR3 is TGTGCCACCAGTGATTTGTGGACAGCCTATGGCTACACCTTC. Translated: CATSDLWTAYGYTF. V and J are TRBV24-1 and TRBJ1-2; D may be TRBD1 (6 bases). The CDR3 contains 14 residues. Germline V gene data show CDR1 as KGHDR and CDR2 as SFDVKD. With 0 bases removed from V and 4 bases from J, the gap between germline ends came to 8 bases.

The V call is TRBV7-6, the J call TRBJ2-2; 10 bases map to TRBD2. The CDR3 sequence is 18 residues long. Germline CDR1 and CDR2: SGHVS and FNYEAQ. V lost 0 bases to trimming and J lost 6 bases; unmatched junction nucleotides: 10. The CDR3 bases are TGTGCCAGCAGCTTAGCGCGGCTAGCGGGAGTGGGCGCCGGGGAGCTGTTTTTT. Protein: CASSLARLAGVGAGELFF.

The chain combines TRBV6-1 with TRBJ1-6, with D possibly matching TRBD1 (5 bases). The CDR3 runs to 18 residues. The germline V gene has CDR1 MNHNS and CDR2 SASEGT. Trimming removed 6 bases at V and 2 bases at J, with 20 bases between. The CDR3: CASSERGEIRTYNSPLHF. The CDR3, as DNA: TGTGCCAGCAGCGAACGGGGGGAAATCAGGACCTATAATTCACCCCTCCACTTT.

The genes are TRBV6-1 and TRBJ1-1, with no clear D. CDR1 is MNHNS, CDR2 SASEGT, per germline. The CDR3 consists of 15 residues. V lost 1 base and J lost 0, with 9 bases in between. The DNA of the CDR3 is TGTGCCAGCAGTGAAGAACGGGGAGTGAACACTGAAGCTTTCTTT. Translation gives CASSEERGVNTEAFF.

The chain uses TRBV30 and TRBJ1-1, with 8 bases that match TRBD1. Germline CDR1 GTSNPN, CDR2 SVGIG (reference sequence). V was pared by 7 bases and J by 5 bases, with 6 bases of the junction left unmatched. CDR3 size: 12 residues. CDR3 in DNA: TGTGCCTTCCGGACAGGGACGACTGAAGCTTTCTTT. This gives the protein CAFRTGTTEAFF.

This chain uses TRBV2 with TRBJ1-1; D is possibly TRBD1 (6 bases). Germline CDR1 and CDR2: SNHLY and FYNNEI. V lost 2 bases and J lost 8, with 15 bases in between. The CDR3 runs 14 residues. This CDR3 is CASSEIGGGMEAFF. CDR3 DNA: TGTGCCAGCAGTGAAATAGGGGGAGGGATGGAAGCTTTCTTT.

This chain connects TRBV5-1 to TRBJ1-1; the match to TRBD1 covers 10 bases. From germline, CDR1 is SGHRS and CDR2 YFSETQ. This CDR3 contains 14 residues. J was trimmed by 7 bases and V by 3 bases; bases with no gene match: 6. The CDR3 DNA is TGCGCCAGCAGCTCGGACGGACAGGGGGGTGAAGCTTTCTTT. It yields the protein CASSSDGQGGEAFF.

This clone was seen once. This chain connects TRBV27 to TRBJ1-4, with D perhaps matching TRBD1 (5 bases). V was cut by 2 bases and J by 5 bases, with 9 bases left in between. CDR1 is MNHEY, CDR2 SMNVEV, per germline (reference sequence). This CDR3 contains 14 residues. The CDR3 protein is CASSLQGFNEKLFF. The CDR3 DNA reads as TGTGCCAGCAGTTTACAGGGCTTCAATGAAAAACTGTTTTTT.

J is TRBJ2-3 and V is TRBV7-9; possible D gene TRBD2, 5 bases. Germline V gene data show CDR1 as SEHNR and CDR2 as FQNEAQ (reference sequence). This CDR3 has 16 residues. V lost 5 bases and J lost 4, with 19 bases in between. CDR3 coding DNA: TGTGCCAGCAGCCCCGAGGGATGGGGTAGCTCAGATACGCAGTATTTT. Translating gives CASSPEGWGSSDTQYF.